This T cell receptor (beta chain) was sequenced in a study of glioma-infiltrating T cells after dendritic cell vaccination. Fresh-frozen tumor tissue and more than two years of survival data were available for all. Method: immunoSEQ multiplex PCR; TCRdb's copy keeps in-frame clones and lacks some. This sample carries roughly 83,000 clones, around 86% of them seen once, and the ten largest clones take around 16%. This CDR3 comprises 15 residues. Trimming left V 5 bases short and J 4 bases short, with 17 bases between. Germline V gives CDR1 LNHDA, CDR2 SQIVND (reference sequence). The rearrangement joins TRBV19 to TRBJ1-2, with D possibly TRBD1 on 5 matching bases. This clonotype was sampled from a human donor with glioblastoma. The sequences come from blood, collected before dendritic cell vaccination. The CDR3 spells CASSLTPTAIYGYTF. In nucleotides, the CDR3 is TGTGCCAGTAGTCTGACTCCGACAGCTATCTATGGCTACACCTTC.